Sequencing of this T cell receptor (beta chain) was carried out in a study of graft-versus-host responses after intestinal transplantation (dated by TCRdb to the early 2020s). In terms of the full investigation: Recipients received multivisceral, liver-intestinal, or isolated intestinal transplants. Anti-thymocyte globulin induction was given to all recipients, followed by maintenance tacrolimus and steroids for approximately three years. After intestinal transplantation, graft-versus-host and host-versus-graft alloreactive T cell clones were followed in the graft, circulation and bone marrow using bulk TCR-beta CDR3 sequencing. To identify alloreactive clones, pre-transplant mixed lymphocyte reaction products were sequenced and then compared with unstimulated pre-transplant donor and recipient T cells. A cohort of about two dozen intestinal transplant recipients, including one retransplant, was enrolled, and a few patients lacking pretransplant specimens were excluded. A peak of at least 4% donor T cells among recipient peripheral blood mononuclear cells was the definition used for donor T cell macrochimerism. Rather than being sequenced by the commercial service, samples from a few later patients were sequenced in-house on an Illumina MiSeq and processed with MiXCR.

Study-wide findings and limitations: The relatively low number and heterogeneity of intestinal transplant patients limited the conclusions. GvH clones turned up in recipient bone marrow, with some appearing earlier in ileal mucosa or blood, a pattern consistent with an intestinal mucosal origin. Peak levels of circulating GvH clones were associated with declines in HvG clones early after transplant. High GvH to HvG T cell clonal ratios were observed in the allografts of patients with donor T cell macrochimerism.

To note about this clone: The specificity of this receptor is unknown. Base qualities were left out, and no much larger clone turns up one base away.

V was cut back by 1 base and J by 5 bases, leaving a gap of 20 bases between them. The CDR3, cysteine through phenylalanine, is 17 amino acids long. The sequence is cut down to CDR3 DNA, 51 bases in frame from base 1. The germline V gene specifies LGHNA as CDR1 and YSLEER as CDR2. Interpreted using the paper, the time point label stands for: cells obtained before transplantation from donor or recipient. CD3+CD4+ and CD3+CD8+ populations were FACS-sorted from unstimulated pre-transplant donor and recipient cells taken from spleen or lymph nodes. Receptor libraries were prepared by the immunoSEQ multiplex PCR assay. For most patients, genomic DNA was isolated using the Qiagen DNeasy Blood and Tissue Kit and was shipped frozen to Adaptive Biotechnologies for TCR sequencing. For most patients, genomic DNA was subjected to high-throughput TCR-beta CDR3 sequencing by Adaptive Biotechnologies. The study's own analysis went as follows. TCR sequencing data for around 19 patients were retrieved from Adaptive's ImmunoSEQ software; three other patients were processed with MiXCR and VDJtools. CD4 versus CD8 sorting errors were corrected by removing sequences found in both subsets at a frequency ratio below 5:1. CDR3 nucleotide sequences shared between donor and recipient were removed because their origin could not be assigned. Alloreactive clones required at least 2-fold expansion over unstimulated cells and minimum CFSE-low frequency of 0.002% (template counts) or 0.001% (read counts). Mappable clones were those detected in sequenced pre-transplant spleen, lymph node, or MLR CFSE-low populations of the donor or recipient. Cumulative frequency of alloreactive clones was calculated as a percentage of all sequences weighted by copy number. Sourced from immuneACCESS, this table was stored by TCRdb with only in-frame sequences that have V and J called. A share of the clones is absent; for the studies checked, an unresolved V gene accounts for under half, and the remainder has no known explanation. The V and J calls and the clone size are those of that table, but D and trimming were determined from the DNA. This sample has roughly 34,000 clones in its table, and approximately 93% of those were observed once. The ten largest clonotypes hold over 0.2% of the sample.

The specimen was unstimulated CD4+ T cells sorted from spleen or lymph node cells, collected before transplant. This TCR was sampled from a human donor who was the organ donor for an intestinal transplant. This chain is built from TRBV4-3 and TRBJ2-5, and possibly TRBD2, on 7 matching bases. The nucleotide sequence is TGCGCCAGCAGCCAAGCCCTTGGTGGGGGGGCCGGGGAGACCCAGTACTTC. It translates as CASSQALGGGAGETQYF.